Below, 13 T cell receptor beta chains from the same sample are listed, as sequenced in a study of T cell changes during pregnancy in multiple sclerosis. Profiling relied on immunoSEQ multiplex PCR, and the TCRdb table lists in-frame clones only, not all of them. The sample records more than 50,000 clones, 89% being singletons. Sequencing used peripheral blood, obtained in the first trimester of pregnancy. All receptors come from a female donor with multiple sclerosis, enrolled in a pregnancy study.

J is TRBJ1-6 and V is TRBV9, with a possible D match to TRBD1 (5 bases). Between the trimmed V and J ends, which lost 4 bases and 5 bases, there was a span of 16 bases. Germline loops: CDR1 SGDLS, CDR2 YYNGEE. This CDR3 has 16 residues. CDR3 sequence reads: CASSSQTGLNNSPLHF. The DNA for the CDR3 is TGTGCCAGCAGCTCCCAAACAGGCCTTAATAATTCACCCCTCCACTTT.

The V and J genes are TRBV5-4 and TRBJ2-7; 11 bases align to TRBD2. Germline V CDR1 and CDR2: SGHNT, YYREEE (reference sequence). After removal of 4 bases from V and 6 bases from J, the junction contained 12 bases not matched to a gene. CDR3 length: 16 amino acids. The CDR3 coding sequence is TGTGCCAGCAGCCATACTAGCGGGAGATCCCTACGCGAGCAGTACTTC. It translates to CASSHTSGRSLREQYF.

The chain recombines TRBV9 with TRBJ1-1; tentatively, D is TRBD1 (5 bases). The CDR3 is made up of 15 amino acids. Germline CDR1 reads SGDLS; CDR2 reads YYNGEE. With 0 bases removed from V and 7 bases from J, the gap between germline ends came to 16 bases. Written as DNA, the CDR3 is TGTGCCAGCAGCGTAGGTGGCACACAGGATGGTGAAGCTTTCTTT. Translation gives CASSVGGTQDGEAFF.

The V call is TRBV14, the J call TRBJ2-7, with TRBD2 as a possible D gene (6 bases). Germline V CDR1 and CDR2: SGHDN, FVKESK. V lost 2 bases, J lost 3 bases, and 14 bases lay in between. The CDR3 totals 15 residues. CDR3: CASSQIRGVGYEQYF. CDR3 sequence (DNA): TGTGCCAGCAGCCAAATTCGCGGGGTTGGCTACGAGCAGTACTTC. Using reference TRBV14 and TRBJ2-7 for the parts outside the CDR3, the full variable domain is EAGVTQFPSHSVIEKGQTVTLRCDPISGHDNLYWYRRVMGKEIKFLLHFVKESKQDESGMPNNRFLAERTGGTYSTLKVQPAELEDSGVYFCASSQIRGVGYEQYFGPGTRLTVT.

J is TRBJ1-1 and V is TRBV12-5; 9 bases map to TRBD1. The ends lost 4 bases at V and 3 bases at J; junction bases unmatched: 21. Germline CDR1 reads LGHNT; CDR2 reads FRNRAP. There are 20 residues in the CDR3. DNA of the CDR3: TGTGCTAGTGGTTCGGACTCCGGCAAGATACTCCGGGACAGGGACACTGAAGCTTTCTTT. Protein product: CASGSDSGKILRDRDTEAFF.

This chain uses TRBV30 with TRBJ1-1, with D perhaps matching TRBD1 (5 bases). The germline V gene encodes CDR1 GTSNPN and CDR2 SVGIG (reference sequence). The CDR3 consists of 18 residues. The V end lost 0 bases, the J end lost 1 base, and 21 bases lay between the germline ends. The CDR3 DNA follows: TGTGCCTGGAGTGTACTATGGGACGGAGGGGATCGGAACACTGAAGCTTTCTTT. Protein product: CAWSVLWDGGDRNTEAFF.

The chain's CDR3 is CASTTEGRETGELFF. The DNA of the CDR3 is TGTGCCAGCACTACCGAAGGGCGGGAAACCGGGGAGCTGTTTTTT. The rearrangement joins TRBV2 to TRBJ2-2, with D possibly TRBD2 on 6 matching bases. From germline, CDR1 is SNHLY and CDR2 FYNNEI. V lost 7 bases, J lost 5 bases, and 17 bases lay in between. The CDR3 spans 15 residues.

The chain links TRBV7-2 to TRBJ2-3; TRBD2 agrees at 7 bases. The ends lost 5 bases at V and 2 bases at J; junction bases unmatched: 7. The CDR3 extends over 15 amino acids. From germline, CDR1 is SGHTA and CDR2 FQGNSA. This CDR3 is CASSIGTTNTDTQYF. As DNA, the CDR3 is TGTGCCAGCAGCATCGGGACTACTAACACAGATACGCAGTATTTT.

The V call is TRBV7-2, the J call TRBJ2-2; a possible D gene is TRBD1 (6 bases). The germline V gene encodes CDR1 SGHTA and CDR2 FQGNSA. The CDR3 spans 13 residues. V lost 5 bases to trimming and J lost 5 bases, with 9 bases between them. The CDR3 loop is CASSQGFTGELFF. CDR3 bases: TGTGCCAGCAGCCAGGGGTTTACCGGGGAGCTGTTTTTT.

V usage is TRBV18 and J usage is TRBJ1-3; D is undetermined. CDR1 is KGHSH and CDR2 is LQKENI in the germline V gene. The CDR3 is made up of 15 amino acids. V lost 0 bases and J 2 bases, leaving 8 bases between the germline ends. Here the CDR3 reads CASSPPNQAGNTIYF. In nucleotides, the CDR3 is TGTGCCAGCTCACCACCGAATCAGGCTGGAAACACCATATATTTT.

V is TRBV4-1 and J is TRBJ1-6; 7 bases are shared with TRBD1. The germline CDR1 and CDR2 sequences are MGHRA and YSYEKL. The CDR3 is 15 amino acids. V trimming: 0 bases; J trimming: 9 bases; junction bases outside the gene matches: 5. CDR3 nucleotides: TGCGCCAGCAGCCAAGATCTGACAGGGCTTTCACCCCTCCACTTT. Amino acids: CASSQDLTGLSPLHF.

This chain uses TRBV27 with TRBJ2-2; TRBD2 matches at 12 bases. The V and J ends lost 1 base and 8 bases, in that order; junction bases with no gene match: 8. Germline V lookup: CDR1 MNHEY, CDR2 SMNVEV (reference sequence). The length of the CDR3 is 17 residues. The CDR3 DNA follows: TGTGCCAGCAGTTTATTAGTCCTAGCGGGAGGGGCTGGGGAGCTGTTTTTT. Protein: CASSLLVLAGGAGELFF.

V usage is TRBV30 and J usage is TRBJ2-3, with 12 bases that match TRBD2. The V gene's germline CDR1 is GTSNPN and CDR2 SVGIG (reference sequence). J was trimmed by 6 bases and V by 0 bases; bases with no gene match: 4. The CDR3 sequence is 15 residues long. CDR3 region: CAWSVLAGGPDTQYF. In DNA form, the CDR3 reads TGTGCCTGGAGTGTCCTAGCGGGAGGGCCCGATACGCAGTATTTT.